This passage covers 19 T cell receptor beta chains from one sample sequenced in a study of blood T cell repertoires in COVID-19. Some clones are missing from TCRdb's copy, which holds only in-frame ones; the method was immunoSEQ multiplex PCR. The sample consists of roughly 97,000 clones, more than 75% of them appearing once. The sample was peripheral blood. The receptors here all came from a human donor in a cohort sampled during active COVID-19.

Written as DNA, the CDR3 is TGTGCCAGCCAACCCCTCGGCGGGAGGGCCAAAAACATTCAGTACTTC. It specifies CASQPLGGRAKNIQYF. The chain is built from TRBV2 and TRBJ2-4; the match to TRBD2 covers 8 bases. Germline CDR1 reads SNHLY; CDR2 reads FYNNEI. This CDR3 region has 16 residues. After removal of 8 bases from V and 1 base from J, the junction contained 10 bases not matched to a gene.

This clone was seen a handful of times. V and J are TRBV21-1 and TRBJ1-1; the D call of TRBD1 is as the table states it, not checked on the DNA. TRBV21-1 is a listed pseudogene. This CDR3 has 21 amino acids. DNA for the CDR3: TGTGCCAGCAGCGACTCCCCGGACAGGGGAACCGGACGTGATATGAACACTGAAGCTTTCTTT. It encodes CASSDSPDRGTGRDMNTEAFF.

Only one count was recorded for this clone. The CDR3, as DNA: TGTGCCACTTACTTGATGAACACTGAAGCTTTCTTT. Protein sequence: CATYLMNTEAFF. The chain uses TRBV28 and TRBJ1-1; D is unresolved. V was pared by 10 bases and J by 0 bases, with 9 bases between. The germline V gene has CDR1 MDHEN and CDR2 SYDVKM. The CDR3 is 12 amino acids.

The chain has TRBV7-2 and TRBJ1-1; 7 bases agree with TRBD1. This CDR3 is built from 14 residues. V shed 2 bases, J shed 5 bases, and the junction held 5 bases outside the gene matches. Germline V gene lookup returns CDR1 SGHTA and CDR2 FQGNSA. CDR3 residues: CASSLSQGGTEAFF. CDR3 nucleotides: TGTGCCAGCAGCTTATCGCAGGGGGGTACTGAAGCTTTCTTT.

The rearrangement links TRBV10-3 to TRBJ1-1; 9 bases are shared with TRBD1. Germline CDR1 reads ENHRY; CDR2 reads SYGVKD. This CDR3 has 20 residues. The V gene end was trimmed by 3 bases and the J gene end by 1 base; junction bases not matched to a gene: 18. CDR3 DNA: TGTGCCATCAGTGATTATTATTTTAGGGGACAGGGTTTGGAGAACACTGAAGCTTTCTTT. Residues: CAISDYYFRGQGLENTEAFF.

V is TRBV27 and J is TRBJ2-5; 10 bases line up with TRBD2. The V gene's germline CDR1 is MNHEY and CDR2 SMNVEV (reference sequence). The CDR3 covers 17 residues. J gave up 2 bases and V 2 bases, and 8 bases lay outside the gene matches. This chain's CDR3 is CASSLISSGREQETQYF. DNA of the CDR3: TGTGCCAGCAGTTTAATCTCCAGCGGGAGGGAACAAGAGACCCAGTACTTC.

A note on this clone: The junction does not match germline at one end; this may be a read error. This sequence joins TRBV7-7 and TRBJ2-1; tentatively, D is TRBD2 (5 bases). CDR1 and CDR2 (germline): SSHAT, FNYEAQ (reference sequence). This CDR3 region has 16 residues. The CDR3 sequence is CASSSRRASSYNEQFF. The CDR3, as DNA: TGTGCTAGCAGCTCTCGGCGGGCTAGCTCCTACAATGAGCAGTTCTTC. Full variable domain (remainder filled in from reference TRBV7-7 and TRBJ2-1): GAGVSQSPRYKVTKRGQDVTLRCDPISSHATLYWYQQALGQGPEFLTYFNYEAQPDKSGLPSDRFSAERPEGSISTLTIQRTEQRDSAMYRCASSSRRASSYNEQFFGPGTRLTVL.

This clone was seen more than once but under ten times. The CDR3 spells CASIGLAGVYEQYF. CDR3 bases: TGTGCCAGCATAGGCCTAGCGGGAGTTTACGAGCAGTACTTC. The rearrangement links TRBV6-5 to TRBJ2-7, with 10 bases identical to TRBD2. The V and J ends lost 7 bases and 4 bases, in that order; junction bases with no gene match: 7. Germline CDR1 reads MNHEY; CDR2 reads SVGAGI. The CDR3 is 14 residues long.

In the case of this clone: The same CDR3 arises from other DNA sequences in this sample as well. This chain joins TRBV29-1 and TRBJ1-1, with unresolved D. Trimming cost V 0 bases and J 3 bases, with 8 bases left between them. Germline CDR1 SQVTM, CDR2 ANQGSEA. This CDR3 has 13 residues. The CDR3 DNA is TGCAGCGTTGAAGAACCGAGGGACACTGAAGCTTTCTTT. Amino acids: CSVEEPRDTEAFF.

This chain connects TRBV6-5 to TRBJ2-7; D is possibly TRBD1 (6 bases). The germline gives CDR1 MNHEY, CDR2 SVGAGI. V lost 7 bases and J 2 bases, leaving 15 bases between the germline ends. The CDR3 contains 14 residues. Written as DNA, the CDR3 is TGTGCCAGCACCCCACCCAGGGGAACCTACGAGCAGTACTTC. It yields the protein CASTPPRGTYEQYF.

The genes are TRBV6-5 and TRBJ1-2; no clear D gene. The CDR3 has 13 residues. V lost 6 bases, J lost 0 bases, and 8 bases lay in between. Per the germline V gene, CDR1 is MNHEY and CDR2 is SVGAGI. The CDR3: CASRELANYGYTF. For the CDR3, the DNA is TGTGCCAGCAGAGAGCTAGCTAACTATGGCTACACCTTC.

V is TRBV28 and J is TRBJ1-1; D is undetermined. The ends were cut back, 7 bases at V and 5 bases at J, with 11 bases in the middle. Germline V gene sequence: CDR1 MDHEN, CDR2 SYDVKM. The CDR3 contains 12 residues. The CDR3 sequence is CASITTGTEAFF. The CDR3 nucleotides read TGTGCCAGCATTACGACGGGGACTGAAGCTTTCTTT.

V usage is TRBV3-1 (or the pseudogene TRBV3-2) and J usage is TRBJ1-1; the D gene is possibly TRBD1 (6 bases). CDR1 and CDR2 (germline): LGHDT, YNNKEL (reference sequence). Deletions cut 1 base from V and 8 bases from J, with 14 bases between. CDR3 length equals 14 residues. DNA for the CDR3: TGTGCCAGCAGCCAAGTCGAGACAGGCGGCGAAGCTTTCTTT. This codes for CASSQVETGGEAFF.

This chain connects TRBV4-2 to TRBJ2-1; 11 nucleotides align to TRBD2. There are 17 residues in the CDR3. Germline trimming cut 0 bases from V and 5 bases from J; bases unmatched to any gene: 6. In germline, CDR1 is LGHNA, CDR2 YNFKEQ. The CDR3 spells CASSQDELAGENNEQFF. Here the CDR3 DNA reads TGTGCCAGCAGCCAAGATGAACTAGCGGGAGAGAACAATGAGCAGTTCTTC.

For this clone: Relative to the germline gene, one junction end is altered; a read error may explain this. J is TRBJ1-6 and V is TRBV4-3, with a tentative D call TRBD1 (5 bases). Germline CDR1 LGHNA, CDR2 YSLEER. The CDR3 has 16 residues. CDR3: CPSSHDSAGMNSPLHF. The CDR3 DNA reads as TGCCCCAGCAGCCACGACTCGGCAGGGATGAATTCACCCCTCCACTTT.

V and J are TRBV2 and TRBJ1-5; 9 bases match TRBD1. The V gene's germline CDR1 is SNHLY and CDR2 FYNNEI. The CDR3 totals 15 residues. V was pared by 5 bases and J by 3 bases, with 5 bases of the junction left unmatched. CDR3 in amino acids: CASSLGQGINQPQHF. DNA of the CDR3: TGTGCCAGCAGTCTCGGACAGGGGATCAATCAGCCCCAGCATTTT.

The CDR3 spells CASSGGQGVLDEQFF. The CDR3, as DNA: TGTGCCAGCAGCGGGGGACAGGGAGTATTGGATGAGCAGTTCTTC. This chain uses TRBV6-5 with TRBJ2-1; 9 positions match TRBD1. Germline loops: CDR1 MNHEY, CDR2 SVGAGI. The V segment lost 6 bases and the J segment 8 bases; nucleotides outside the gene matches: 11. The CDR3 is made up of 15 amino acids.

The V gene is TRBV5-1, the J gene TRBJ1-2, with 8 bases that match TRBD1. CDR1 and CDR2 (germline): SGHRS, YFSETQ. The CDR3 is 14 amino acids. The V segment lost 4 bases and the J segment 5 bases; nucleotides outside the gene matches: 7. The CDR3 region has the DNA TGCGCCAGCAGCCTGGGACAGGCTGAGTATGGCTACACCTTC. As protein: CASSLGQAEYGYTF.

Here the CDR3 DNA reads TGTGCCAGCAGTTTATTGGCCGGGACAGCCTTTGGCTACACCTTC. It translates to CASSLLAGTAFGYTF. The gene calls are TRBV28 and TRBJ1-2; 7 bases fit TRBD1. From germline, CDR1 is MDHEN and CDR2 SYDVKM. This CDR3 is 15 amino acids long. Losses at the gene ends were 1 base for V and 7 bases for J; bases not matched to a gene: 9.